These 12 T cell receptor beta chains share one sample of origin, sequenced in a study of CD8 T cells in Susac syndrome. Random hexamers served to reverse transcribe roughly 0.5 to 1 ug RNA. MiXCR, applied by TCRdb to the immunoSEQ multiplex PCR reads, yields one record per CDR3 protein. Among approximately 220,000 distinct CDR3 sequences listed, 80% to 95% were seen once. Material for sequencing was CD8+ T cells from PBMCs. The receptors come from a human donor with multiple sclerosis.

This sequence joins TRBV12-3 or TRBV12-4 and TRBJ2-4, with 9 positions matching TRBD1. The V gene end was trimmed by 5 bases and the J gene end by 4 bases; junction bases not matched to a gene: 6. CDR3 size: 15 residues. The CDR3 DNA follows: TGTGCCAGCAGTCTTGGGACAGGGATAAAAAACATTCAGTACTTC. Translated, it gives CASSLGTGIKNIQYF.

This clonotype has a single count. The CDR3: CASSRTANTGELFF. DNA for the CDR3: TGTGCCAGCAGCAGGACAGCGAACACCGGGGAGCTGTTTTTT. The chain employs TRBV7-2 and TRBJ2-2, with D perhaps matching TRBD1 (6 bases). V was pared by 5 bases and J by 0 bases, with 7 bases between. CDR3 length: 14 amino acids. Germline loops: CDR1 SGHTA, CDR2 FQGNSA. Full variable domain (rest looked up from reference TRBV7-2 and TRBJ2-2): GAGVSQSPSNKVTEKGKDVELRCDPISGHTALYWYRQSLGQGLEFLIYFQGNSAPDKSGLPSDRFSAERTGGSVSTLTIQRTQQEDSAVYLCASSRTANTGELFFGEGSRLTVL.

This chain uses TRBV13 with TRBJ1-5; maybe TRBD1 (6 bases). Trimming stripped 0 bases from V and 10 bases from J, with 13 bases between. This CDR3 has 14 amino acids. The germline gives CDR1 PRHDT, CDR2 FYEKMQ (reference sequence). The CDR3 sequence is CASSLGGHQNPQHF. Written as DNA, the CDR3 is TGTGCCAGCAGCTTAGGGGGACACCAAAATCCCCAGCATTTT. Full variable domain (outside the CDR3, taken from reference TRBV13 and TRBJ1-5): AAGVIQSPRHLIKEKRETATLKCYPIPRHDTVYWYQQGPGQDPQFLISFYEKMQSDKGSIPDRFSAQQFSDYHSELNMSSLELGDSALYFCASSLGGHQNPQHFGDGTRLSIL.

Only one count was recorded for this clonotype. V gene TRBV11-2 combines with J gene TRBJ2-1, with 12 positions matching TRBD2. Germline lookup yields CDR1 SGHAT and CDR2 FQNNGV. This CDR3 comprises 15 residues. The trim removed 4 bases at V and 7 bases at J, leaving 5 bases unmatched. CDR3: CASSYTSGGSNEQFF. The CDR3 nucleotides read TGTGCCAGCAGCTACACTAGCGGGGGGTCGAATGAGCAGTTCTTC.

V gene TRBV29-1 combines with J gene TRBJ1-2; a weak D match, TRBD1 (5 bases). V dropped 0 bases and J dropped 8 bases, with 25 bases sitting between them. The CDR3 loop spans 17 amino acids. The germline V gene encodes CDR1 SQVTM and CDR2 ANQGSEA. CDR3: CSVEDGGLGGARWGYTF. The CDR3, as DNA: TGCAGCGTTGAAGATGGCGGATTGGGTGGGGCACGATGGGGCTACACCTTC.

The rearrangement uses TRBV4-1 and TRBJ2-2; 8 bases match TRBD1. Per germline, CDR1 MGHRA and CDR2 YSYEKL. This CDR3 has 15 residues. The trim removed 10 bases at V and 0 bases at J, leaving 7 bases unmatched. In nucleotides, the CDR3 is TGCGCCACTAGGCCAGGGGGCTCGAACACCGGGGAGCTGTTTTTT. This sequence encodes CATRPGGSNTGELFF.

The chain combines TRBV19 with TRBJ2-2, with 8 bases identical to TRBD2. Unmatched junction bases numbered 10, after V lost 3 bases and J lost 7 bases. The germline CDR1 and CDR2 sequences are LNHDA and SQIVND (reference sequence). The CDR3 totals 16 residues. The CDR3 region has the DNA TGTGCCAGTAGTATGGCGGGGGGCGGTGTATTCGGGGAGCTGTTTTTT. The encoded protein is CASSMAGGGVFGELFF. Looking up the rest from reference TRBV19 and TRBJ2-2 gives the full variable domain: DGGITQSPKYLFRKEGQNVTLSCEQNLNHDAMYWYRQDPGQGLRLIYYSQIVNDFQKGDIAEGYSVSREKKESFPLTVTSAQKNPTAFYLCASSMAGGGVFGELFFGEGSRLTVL.

The chain uses TRBV11-2 and TRBJ2-7; D is uncertain. The CDR3 consists of 16 residues. Trimming stripped 0 bases from V and 3 bases from J, with 15 bases between. Germline V lookup: CDR1 SGHAT, CDR2 FQNNGV. The CDR3, as DNA: TGTGCCAGCAGCTTAGATAACCCACGACGCTTCTACGAGCAGTACTTC. Translating it yields CASSLDNPRRFYEQYF.

The rearrangement joins TRBV5-4 to TRBJ2-7; a possible D gene is TRBD2 (6 bases). The germline gives CDR1 SGHNT, CDR2 YYREEE (reference sequence). This CDR3 contains 16 residues. V dropped 4 bases and J dropped 7 bases, with 24 bases sitting between them. Here the CDR3 DNA reads TGTGCCAGCAGCCCTGCCGGGACCACGACCGGGGGAGAGCAGTACTTC. Its protein product is CASSPAGTTTGGEQYF.

J is TRBJ1-5 and V is TRBV20-1; D uncertain. Germline values: CDR1 DFQATT, CDR2 SNEGSKA (reference sequence). The CDR3 spans 15 residues. V lost 3 bases, J lost 0 bases, and 12 bases lay in between. The CDR3 nucleotides are TGCAGTGCTAGTCAGACTCCGTATAGCAATCAGCCCCAGCATTTT. This gives the protein CSASQTPYSNQPQHF.

This clonotype was seen a single time. This chain uses TRBV9 with TRBJ1-3; 7 bases are shared with TRBD1. CDR1 is SGDLS and CDR2 is YYNGEE in the germline V gene. The CDR3 consists of 17 residues. The V segment lost 0 bases and the J segment 0 bases; nucleotides outside the gene matches: 6. Here the CDR3 DNA reads TGTGCCAGCAGCGTAGCAGACAGGGCCACCTCTGGAAACACCATATATTTT. Its protein product is CASSVADRATSGNTIYF.

The chain employs TRBV7-3 and TRBJ1-1; 7 bases match TRBD1. Germline trimming cut 5 bases from V and 5 bases from J; bases unmatched to any gene: 8. This CDR3 spans 14 amino acids. CDR1 is SGHTA and CDR2 is FQGTGA in the germline V gene. CDR3 sequence (DNA): TGTGCCAGCAGCCTCACTCCAGGGGGGACTGAAGCTTTCTTT. Its translation is CASSLTPGGTEAFF.